A selection of T cell receptor beta chains follows, all from one sample in a study of T cell changes during pregnancy in multiple sclerosis. Produced via immunoSEQ multiplex PCR; TCRdb's table is partial and in-frame only. Of some 64,000 clones detected, around 90% appear once; the ten largest clones hold about 1.6%. Sequences were derived from peripheral blood, sampled after pregnancy. The receptors stem from a female donor with multiple sclerosis, enrolled in a pregnancy study. CDR3s leave out the opening cysteine and the closing phenylalanine or tryptophan. The D gene is left open where the match is weak.

d_call,j_call,v_call,cdr3_aa
TRBD1,TRBJ1-5,TRBV10-3,AISAGQGDDQPQH
TRBD1,TRBJ2-6,TRBV9,ASSVGWGQGGANVLT
TRBD1,TRBJ2-7,TRBV18,ASSPPRDRGSYEQY
NA,TRBJ2-2,TRBV19,ASSPRRAHTGELF
NA,TRBJ1-2,TRBV7-2,ASSQDEVGYT
TRBD1,TRBJ1-2,TRBV5-4,ASSTGQGPRGYT
TRBD1,TRBJ1-1,TRBV16,ASSLGQGGMNTEAF
TRBD2,TRBJ2-3,TRBV2,ASSSGRRTDTQY
TRBD1,TRBJ1-2,TRBV30,AWTPRTGGYGYT
TRBD1,TRBJ1-2,TRBV5-1,ASSISGTGRYGYT
NA,TRBJ1-5,TRBV2,ASSDGEGPSNQPQH
NA,TRBJ2-5,TRBV7-2,ASSSIGETQY
TRBD2,TRBJ2-7,TRBV5-6,ASSLRTSGRDRY
TRBD2,TRBJ2-2,TRBV18,ASSATSPGELF
TRBD1,TRBJ1-1,TRBV15,ATSRGRTGGTEAF
NA,TRBJ2-7,TRBV5-6,ASSFLSAGAMHEQY
NA,TRBJ1-1,TRBV4-1,ASSLAQGNTEAF
NA,TRBJ1-5,TRBV11-2,ASSLGPRGNQPQH
TRBD1,TRBJ1-4,TRBV30,AWSTGQGATNEKLF
TRBD2,TRBJ2-1,TRBV5-1,ASSAGTSGRVLYNEQF
TRBD2,TRBJ2-5,TRBV19,ASSIGGGTQY
NA,TRBJ1-2,TRBV5-6,ASSLEGVSNEGYT
NA,TRBJ1-2,TRBV5-6,ASSTGVHYGYT
NA,TRBJ1-2,TRBV25-1,ASSEYGAADRGYT
NA,TRBJ2-3,TRBV19,ASSIQGAGDTQY
NA,TRBJ1-3,TRBV30,AWSVQGNTIY
TRBD1,TRBJ2-7,TRBV28,ASKVTGEGEQY
TRBD2,TRBJ2-4,TRBV4-1,ASSPAVAGGGDIQY
NA,TRBJ1-4,TRBV19,ASRDFLNEKLF
TRBD2,TRBJ2-5,TRBV19,ASSPGLAGGLETQY
NA,TRBJ2-1,TRBV5-1,ASSLAGEQF
TRBD2,TRBJ2-1,TRBV7-9,ASSLVLGGSDEQF
NA,TRBJ2-5,TRBV19,ASSPGSGLQTQY
TRBD2,TRBJ2-5,TRBV5-1,ASSPRTSGIQETQY
NA,TRBJ1-1,TRBV4-1,ASSHLTEAF
TRBD1,TRBJ2-5,TRBV5-6,ASSLAQGARETQY
NA,TRBJ2-1,TRBV7-2,ASSSSVAANEQF
TRBD2,TRBJ2-7,TRBV27,ASSLGLAGVYEQY
NA,TRBJ2-1,TRBV5-1,ASRPNTIRNNEQF
TRBD2,TRBJ2-1,TRBV7-3,ASSLGLAGVSEQF
TRBD1,TRBJ1-4,TRBV27,ASSPVLRGPNEKLF
NA,TRBJ1-4,TRBV6-6,ASSFAGAGDEKLF
NA,TRBJ1-1,TRBV30,AWSVVAEGEAF
TRBD2,TRBJ2-5,TRBV7-7,ASSLSGTYQETQY
TRBD1,TRBJ2-2,TRBV6-1,ASKRDRVYTGELF
NA,TRBJ2-6,TRBV21-1,ASSKARGSGANVLT
NA,TRBJ2-7,TRBV9,ASSVEGAQPARQY
TRBD1,TRBJ1-5,TRBV19,ASRRTGKSNQPQH
TRBD1,TRBJ2-5,TRBV7-9,ASSPRGLETQY
NA,TRBJ1-1,TRBV29-1,SVGQTWEEAF
NA,TRBJ2-6,TRBV7-2,ASSLASYSGANVLT
NA,TRBJ1-1,TRBV2,ASTREGNTEAF
TRBD2,TRBJ2-3,TRBV29-1,SVSGLAGDFTDTQY
NA,TRBJ2-2,TRBV18,ASSPDTMSNTGELF
NA,TRBJ2-1,TRBV7-2,ASSSDRYNEQF
TRBD2,TRBJ2-1,TRBV13,ASSSGLAGFRRDYNEQF
TRBD2,TRBJ2-7,TRBV5-1,ASSLGRSGSSYEQY
NA,TRBJ1-2,TRBV6-6,ASSYGSGPGYGYT
TRBD2,TRBJ2-1,TRBV19,ASSSYGLATGLYNEQF